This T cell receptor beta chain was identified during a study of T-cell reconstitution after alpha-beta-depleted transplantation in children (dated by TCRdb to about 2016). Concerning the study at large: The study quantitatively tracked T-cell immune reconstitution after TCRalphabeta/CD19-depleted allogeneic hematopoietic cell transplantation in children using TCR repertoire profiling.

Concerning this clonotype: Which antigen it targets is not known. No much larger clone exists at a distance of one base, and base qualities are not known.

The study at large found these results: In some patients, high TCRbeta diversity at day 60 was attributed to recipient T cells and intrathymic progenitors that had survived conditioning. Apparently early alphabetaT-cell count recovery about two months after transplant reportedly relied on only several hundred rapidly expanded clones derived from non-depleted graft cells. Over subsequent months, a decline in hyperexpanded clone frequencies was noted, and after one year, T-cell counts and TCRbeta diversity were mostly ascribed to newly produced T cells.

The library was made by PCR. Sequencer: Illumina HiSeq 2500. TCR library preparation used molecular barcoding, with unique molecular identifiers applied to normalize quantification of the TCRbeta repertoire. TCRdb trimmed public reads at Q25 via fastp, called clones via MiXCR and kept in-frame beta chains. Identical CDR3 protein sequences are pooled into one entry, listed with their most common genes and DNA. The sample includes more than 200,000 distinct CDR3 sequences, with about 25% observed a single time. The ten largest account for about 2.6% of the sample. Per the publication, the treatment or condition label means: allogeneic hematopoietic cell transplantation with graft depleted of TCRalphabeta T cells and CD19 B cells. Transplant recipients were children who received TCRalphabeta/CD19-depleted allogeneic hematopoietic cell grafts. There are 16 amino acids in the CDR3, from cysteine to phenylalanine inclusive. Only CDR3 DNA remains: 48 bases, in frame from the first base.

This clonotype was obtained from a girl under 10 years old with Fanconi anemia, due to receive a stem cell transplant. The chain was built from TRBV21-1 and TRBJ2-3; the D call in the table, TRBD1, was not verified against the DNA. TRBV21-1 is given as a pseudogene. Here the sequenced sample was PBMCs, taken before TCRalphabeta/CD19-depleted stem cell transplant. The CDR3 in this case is CASSKEEGQGSDTQYF. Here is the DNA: TGTGCCAGCAGCAAAGAAGAGGGACAGGGGTCAGATACGCAGTATTTT.